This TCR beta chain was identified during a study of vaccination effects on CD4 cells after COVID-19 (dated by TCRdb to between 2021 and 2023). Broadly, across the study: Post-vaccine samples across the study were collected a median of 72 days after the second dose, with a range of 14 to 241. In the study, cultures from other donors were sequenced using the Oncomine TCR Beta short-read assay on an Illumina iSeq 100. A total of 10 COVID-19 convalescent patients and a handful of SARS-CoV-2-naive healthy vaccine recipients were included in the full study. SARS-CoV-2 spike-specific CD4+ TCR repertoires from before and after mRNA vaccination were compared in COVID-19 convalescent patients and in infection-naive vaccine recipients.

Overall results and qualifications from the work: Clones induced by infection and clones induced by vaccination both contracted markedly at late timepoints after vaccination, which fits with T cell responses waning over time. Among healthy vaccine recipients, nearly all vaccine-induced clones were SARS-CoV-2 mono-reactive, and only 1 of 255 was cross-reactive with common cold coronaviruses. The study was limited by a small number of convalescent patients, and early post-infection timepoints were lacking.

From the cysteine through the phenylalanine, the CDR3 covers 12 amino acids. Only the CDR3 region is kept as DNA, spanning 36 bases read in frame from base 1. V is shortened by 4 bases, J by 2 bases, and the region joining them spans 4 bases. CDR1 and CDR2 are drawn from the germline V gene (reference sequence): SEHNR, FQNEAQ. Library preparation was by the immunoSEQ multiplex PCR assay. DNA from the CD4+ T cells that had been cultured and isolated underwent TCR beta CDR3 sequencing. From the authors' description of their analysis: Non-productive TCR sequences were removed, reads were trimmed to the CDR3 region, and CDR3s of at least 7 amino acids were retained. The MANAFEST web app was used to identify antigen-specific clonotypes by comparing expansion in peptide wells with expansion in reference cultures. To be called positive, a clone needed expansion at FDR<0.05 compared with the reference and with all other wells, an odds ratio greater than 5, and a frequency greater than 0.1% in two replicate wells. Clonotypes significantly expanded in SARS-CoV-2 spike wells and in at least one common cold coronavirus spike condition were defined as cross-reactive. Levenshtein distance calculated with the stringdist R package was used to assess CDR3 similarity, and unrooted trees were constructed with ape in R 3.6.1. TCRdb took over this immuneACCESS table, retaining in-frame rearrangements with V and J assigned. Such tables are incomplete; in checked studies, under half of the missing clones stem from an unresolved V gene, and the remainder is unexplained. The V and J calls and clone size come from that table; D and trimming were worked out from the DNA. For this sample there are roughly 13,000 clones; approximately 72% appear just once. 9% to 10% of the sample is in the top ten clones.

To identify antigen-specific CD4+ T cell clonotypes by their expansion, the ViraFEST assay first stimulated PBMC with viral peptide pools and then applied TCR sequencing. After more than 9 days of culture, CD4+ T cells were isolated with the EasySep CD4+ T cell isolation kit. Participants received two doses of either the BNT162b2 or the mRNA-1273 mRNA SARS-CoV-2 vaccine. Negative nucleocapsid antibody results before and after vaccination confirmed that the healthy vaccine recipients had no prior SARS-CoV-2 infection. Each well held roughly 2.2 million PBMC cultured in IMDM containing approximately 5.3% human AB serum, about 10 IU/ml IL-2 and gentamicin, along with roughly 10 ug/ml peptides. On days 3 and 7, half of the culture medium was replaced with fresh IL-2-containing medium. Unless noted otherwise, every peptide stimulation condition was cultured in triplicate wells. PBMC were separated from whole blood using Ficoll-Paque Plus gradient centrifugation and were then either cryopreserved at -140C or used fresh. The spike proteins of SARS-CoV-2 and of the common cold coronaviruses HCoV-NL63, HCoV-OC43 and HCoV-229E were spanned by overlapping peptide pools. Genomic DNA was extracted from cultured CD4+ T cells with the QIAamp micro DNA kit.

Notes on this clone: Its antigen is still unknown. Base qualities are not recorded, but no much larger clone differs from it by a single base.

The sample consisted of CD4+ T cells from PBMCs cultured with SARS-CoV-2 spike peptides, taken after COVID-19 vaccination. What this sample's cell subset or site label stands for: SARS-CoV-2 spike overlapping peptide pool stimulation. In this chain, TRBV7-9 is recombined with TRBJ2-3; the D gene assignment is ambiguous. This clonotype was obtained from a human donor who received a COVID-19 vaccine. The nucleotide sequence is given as TGTGCCAGCAGCTCTAACACAGATACGCAGTATTTT. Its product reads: CASSSNTDTQYF.